Listed below are T cell receptor beta chains from one sample, sequenced in a study of blood T cell repertoires in COVID-19. Sequencing was performed with immunoSEQ multiplex PCR; in TCRdb, only in-frame clones are kept and a portion is missing. The table includes about 250,000 clones, 82% detected once. Sequenced material: peripheral blood. These receptors were obtained from a woman between 65 and 79 years old with acute or convalescent COVID-19. Each CDR3 is given with its conserved first and last residue. The D gene is left open where the match is weak. The size field is filled for only some rows; it gives once, few, many or a size class.

V: TRBV3-1/TRBV3-2
D: TRBD1
size: -
J: TRBJ1-2
DNA: TGTGCCAGCAGCCCACAGGGGGCCACCTATGGCTACACCTTC
CDR3: CASSPQGATYGYTF

V: TRBV5-1
D: TRBD1
size: -
J: TRBJ1-1
DNA: TGCGCCAGCCGGTCCGGGACAGGGGCGTCCACTGAAGCTTTCTTT
CDR3: CASRSGTGASTEAFF

V: TRBV5-5
D: TRBD2
size: -
J: TRBJ2-1
DNA: TGTGCCGGAGGGAGGGAGGTCAATGAGCAGTTCTTC
CDR3: CAGGREVNEQFF

V: TRBV2
D: TRBD2
size: few
J: TRBJ2-3
DNA: TGTGCCAGCAGTGAAACTAGCGGGGGGCCGAGCACAGATACGCAGTATTTT
CDR3: CASSETSGGPSTDTQYF

V: TRBV28
D: -
size: once
J: TRBJ2-1
DNA: TGTGCCAGCAGTAATGGACTCTCTGTTCCGTTCTTC
CDR3: CASSNGLSVPFF

V: TRBV3-1/TRBV3-2
D: -
size: few
J: TRBJ1-1
DNA: TGTGCCAGCAGCCAAGAAAGATTCGGGGACGGGCGGGGGACTGAAGCTTTCTTT
CDR3: CASSQERFGDGRGTEAFF

V: TRBV20-1
D: -
size: -
J: TRBJ1-2
DNA: TGCAGTGCTAGTCCGGGGACACGTTATGACTATGGCTACACCTTC
CDR3: CSASPGTRYDYGYTF

V: TRBV18
D: -
size: -
J: TRBJ1-2
DNA: TGTGCCAGCTCACCAAGCTCGGGAGGGGTCGGTGGCTACACCTTC
CDR3: CASSPSSGGVGGYTF

V: TRBV4-2
D: -
size: -
J: TRBJ2-3
DNA: TGTGCCAGCAGCTCACTCTCCCGTCAGGGAACAGATACGCAGTATTTT
CDR3: CASSSLSRQGTDTQYF

V: TRBV11-2
D: TRBD1
size: -
J: TRBJ2-7
DNA: TGTGCCAGCAGCTTATCTAGACAGGGACATAGGGGCGAGCAGTACTTC
CDR3: CASSLSRQGHRGEQYF

V: TRBV5-4
D: -
size: -
J: TRBJ1-5
DNA: TGTGCCAGCAGCTTGGACTTAAATCAGCCCCAGCATTTT
CDR3: CASSLDLNQPQHF

V: TRBV7-6
D: -
size: -
J: TRBJ2-1
DNA: TGTGCCAGCAGCTTACTTGGGAGCTCCTACAATGAGCAGTTCTTC
CDR3: CASSLLGSSYNEQFF

V: TRBV6-4
D: -
size: -
J: TRBJ1-4
DNA: TGTGCCAGCAGCTATATTACAGGGAGTAGAAATGAAAAACTGTTTTTT
CDR3: CASSYITGSRNEKLFF

V: TRBV4-1
D: -
size: -
J: TRBJ1-2
DNA: TGCGCCAGCAGCCAGCAGGGTTTAGGGGGCTACACCTTC
CDR3: CASSQQGLGGYTF

V: TRBV3-1/TRBV3-2
D: TRBD1
size: -
J: TRBJ2-1
DNA: TGTGCCAGCAGCCAAGTACCCGAGGGGGCGGGTGAGCAGTTCTTC
CDR3: CASSQVPEGAGEQFF

V: TRBV7-9
D: -
size: -
J: TRBJ2-1
DNA: TGTGCCAGCAGCTTCAATTCCCTCAGGGAGGAGTACAATGAGCAGTTCTTC
CDR3: CASSFNSLREEYNEQFF

V: TRBV5-1
D: TRBD1
size: -
J: TRBJ1-2
DNA: TGCGCCAGCAGCTTCCGGGACAGGGATCTGCTCACCTTC
CDR3: CASSFRDRDLLTF

V: TRBV7-8
D: TRBD1
size: few
J: TRBJ1-5
DNA: TGTGCCAGCAGCCCCGACAGGGTTGCCAATCAGCCCCAGCATTTT
CDR3: CASSPDRVANQPQHF

V: TRBV3-1/TRBV3-2
D: -
size: -
J: TRBJ1-5
DNA: TGTGCCAGCAGCCAATCACGGGATCAGCCCCAGCATTTT
CDR3: CASSQSRDQPQHF

V: TRBV6-5
D: -
size: -
J: TRBJ1-1
DNA: TGTGCCAGCAGTTACGGGGAGGGTTCCACTGAAGCTTTCTTT
CDR3: CASSYGEGSTEAFF

V: TRBV9
D: -
size: -
J: TRBJ2-2
DNA: TGTGCCAGCAGCCCAGGGGGACTCGGGAACACCGGGGAGCTGTTTTTT
CDR3: CASSPGGLGNTGELFF

V: TRBV6-4
D: TRBD1
size: -
J: TRBJ2-1
DNA: TGTGCCAGCAGTCCCGGGACAGGGAACAATGAGCAGTTCTTC
CDR3: CASSPGTGNNEQFF

V: TRBV28
D: TRBD1
size: -
J: TRBJ1-6
DNA: TGTGCCAGCAGTTTCTTCGGACAGGTCCGTTCACCCCTCCACTTT
CDR3: CASSFFGQVRSPLHF

V: TRBV11-1
D: TRBD1
size: few
J: TRBJ1-3
DNA: TGTGCCAGCAGCTTTTCGGACAGGAGATCTGGAAACACCATATATTTT
CDR3: CASSFSDRRSGNTIYF

V: TRBV5-4
D: -
size: -
J: TRBJ2-2
DNA: TGTGCCAGCAGCTTGCAGAACACCGGGGAGCTGTTTTTT
CDR3: CASSLQNTGELFF

V: TRBV5-6
D: -
size: -
J: TRBJ1-2
DNA: TGTGCCAGCAGCTTCGGGGTTAACTATGGCTACACCTTC
CDR3: CASSFGVNYGYTF

V: TRBV30
D: -
size: -
J: TRBJ2-7
DNA: TGTGCCTGGAGGATCGGTCCAGGAATACAGTACTTC
CDR3: CAWRIGPGIQYF

V: TRBV27
D: TRBD1
size: few
J: TRBJ1-1
DNA: TGTGCCAGCAGTTTCGGGGACAGATACACTGAAGCTTTCTTT
CDR3: CASSFGDRYTEAFF

V: TRBV15
D: TRBD1
size: -
J: TRBJ1-4
DNA: TGTGCCACCAGACGGGGACAGATTAATGAAAAACTGTTTTTT
CDR3: CATRRGQINEKLFF

V: TRBV27
D: TRBD2
size: -
J: TRBJ2-3
DNA: TGTGCCAGCAGTTTTGAGCGGGGGAGAGATACGCAGTATTTT
CDR3: CASSFERGRDTQYF

V: TRBV3-1/TRBV3-2
D: TRBD1
size: -
J: TRBJ1-3
DNA: TGTGCCAGCAGCCCAGGGGGACCTTCTGGAAACACCATATATTTT
CDR3: CASSPGGPSGNTIYF

V: TRBV7-9
D: TRBD1
size: -
J: TRBJ2-6
DNA: TGTGCCAGCAGCATTACAGGGGGCCCGGTAGTCCTGACTTTC
CDR3: CASSITGGPVVLTF

V: TRBV7-2
D: -
size: once
J: TRBJ1-1
DNA: TGTGCCAGCAGCGCCAAGGCTGGGAGGAACACTGAAGCTTTCTTT
CDR3: CASSAKAGRNTEAFF

V: TRBV5-8
D: -
size: -
J: TRBJ1-5
DNA: TGTGCCAGCAGCTTGGATCTGGCCGGCAATCAGCCCCAGCATTTT
CDR3: CASSLDLAGNQPQHF

V: TRBV6-8
D: -
size: -
J: TRBJ2-5
DNA: TGTGCCAGCAGTTATCCCTTCCGGGGAACAGAAGAGACCCAGTACTTC
CDR3: CASSYPFRGTEETQYF

V: TRBV27
D: TRBD1
size: -
J: TRBJ1-2
DNA: TGTGCCAGCAGTCCCTCGGACAGGGCCCTGTGGGGCTATGGCTACACCTTC
CDR3: CASSPSDRALWGYGYTF

V: TRBV3-1/TRBV3-2
D: TRBD2
size: -
J: TRBJ2-3
DNA: TGTGCCAGCAGCCACCGACTAGCGGGGGGCCAAGGTCAGACAGATACGCAGTATTTT
CDR3: CASSHRLAGGQGQTDTQYF

V: TRBV19
D: -
size: -
J: TRBJ1-5
DNA: TGTGCCAGTAGTCTGGCCAATCAGCCCCAGCATTTT
CDR3: CASSLANQPQHF

V: TRBV4-1
D: -
size: -
J: TRBJ1-5
DNA: TGCGCCAGCACCCCTACAGGGAATAGCAATCAGCCCCAGCATTTT
CDR3: CASTPTGNSNQPQHF

V: TRBV7-2
D: -
size: -
J: TRBJ1-3
DNA: TGTGCCAGCAGCTTTACAGGGCCCGGAAACACCATATATTTT
CDR3: CASSFTGPGNTIYF

V: TRBV6-2/TRBV6-3
D: TRBD1
size: -
J: TRBJ2-7
DNA: TGTGCCAGCAGTTACCCGGACAGGTGGGCTTTC
CDR3: CASSYPDRWAF

V: TRBV7-2
D: TRBD1
size: -
J: TRBJ1-4
DNA: TGTGCCAGCAGCCCCGGACAGGAGACAGAAAAACTGTTTTTT
CDR3: CASSPGQETEKLFF

V: TRBV9
D: TRBD1
size: -
J: TRBJ2-7
DNA: TGTGCCAGCAGCGCCCGGGACAGGGGCGCCTACGAGCAGTACTTC
CDR3: CASSARDRGAYEQYF

V: TRBV3-1/TRBV3-2
D: -
size: once
J: TRBJ1-3
DNA: TGTGCCAGCAGCCAAGCTGGCCGTCAAGGAAACACCATATATTTT
CDR3: CASSQAGRQGNTIYF

V: TRBV7-9
D: -
size: -
J: TRBJ1-2
DNA: TGTGCCAGCAGCCAGACGGGAGAATATGGCTACACCTTC
CDR3: CASSQTGEYGYTF

V: TRBV18
D: TRBD1
size: -
J: TRBJ1-5
DNA: TGTGCCAGCTCATCGGACAGGCATCAGCCCCAGCATTTT
CDR3: CASSSDRHQPQHF

V: TRBV19
D: TRBD1
size: once
J: TRBJ1-1
DNA: TGTGCCAGTAGTACCGCCGGGACAGGTCACACTGAAGCTTTCTTT
CDR3: CASSTAGTGHTEAFF

V: TRBV28
D: -
size: -
J: TRBJ1-3
DNA: TGTGCCAGCACCGAAGGGGGACACACCATATATTTT
CDR3: CASTEGGHTIYF

V: TRBV5-1
D: TRBD1
size: -
J: TRBJ1-2
DNA: TGCGCCAGCAGCCAGACAGGGAACGGCTACACCTTC
CDR3: CASSQTGNGYTF

V: TRBV7-2
D: -
size: -
J: TRBJ2-3
DNA: TGTGCCAGCAGCTTATTTGTGGGGCGGGATACGCAGTATTTT
CDR3: CASSLFVGRDTQYF

V: TRBV10-2
D: -
size: -
J: TRBJ2-1
DNA: TGCGCCAGCAGTTTCGACACCTACAATGAGCAGTTCTTC
CDR3: CASSFDTYNEQFF

V: TRBV25-1
D: TRBD1
size: -
J: TRBJ2-1
DNA: TGTGCCAGCGGAATAACGGGACAGGGGCAACATGAGCAGTTCTTC
CDR3: CASGITGQGQHEQFF